Included here is one TCR beta chain sequence, with context. Its antigen remains unknown. The sample comes from a study of cytomegalovirus exposure and HLA in healthy donors. Germline values: CDR1 MNHNS, CDR2 SASEGT. The junction had 9 bases not matched to a gene; V was cut back by 7 bases and J by 3 bases. The CDR3 runs 14 residues. Points from the study as a whole: A few V segments could not be told apart, such as TRBV6-2 and TRBV6-3, and were left out. Among donors in an Asian-associated ancestry cluster, a later analysis reportedly found fewer N-insertions than the roughly 700-donor mean.

Donors likely had unrecorded immune exposures despite being nominally healthy when sampled. Amplification used 60 Vbeta primers and 13 Jbeta primers. Clones were read by immunoSEQ multiplex PCR, and TCRdb kept only the in-frame ones, dropping some. The table records 150,000 to 170,000 clones, 80% of them present only once. Sequenced input: PBMCs. V and J are TRBV6-1 and TRBJ2-7; TRBD2 aligns across 7 bases. This clonotype was obtained from a woman in her thirties or forties in good health and CMV-seropositive. The CDR3 spells CASISAGAVYEQYF. Written as DNA, the CDR3 is TGTGCCAGCATTTCGGCGGGAGCGGTCTACGAGCAGTACTTC.